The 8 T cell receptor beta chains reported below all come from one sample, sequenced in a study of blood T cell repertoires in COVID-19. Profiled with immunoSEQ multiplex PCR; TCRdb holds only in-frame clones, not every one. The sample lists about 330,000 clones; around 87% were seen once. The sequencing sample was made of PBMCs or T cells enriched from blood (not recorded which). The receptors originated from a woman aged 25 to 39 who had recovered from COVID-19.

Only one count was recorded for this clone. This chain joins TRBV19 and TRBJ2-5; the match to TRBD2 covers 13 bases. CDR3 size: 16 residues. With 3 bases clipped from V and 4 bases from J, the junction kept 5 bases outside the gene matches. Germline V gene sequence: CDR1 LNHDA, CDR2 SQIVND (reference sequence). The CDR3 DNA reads TGTGCCAGTAGTATTACTAGCGGGGGGGCGTCAGAGACCCAGTACTTC. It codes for CASSITSGGASETQYF.

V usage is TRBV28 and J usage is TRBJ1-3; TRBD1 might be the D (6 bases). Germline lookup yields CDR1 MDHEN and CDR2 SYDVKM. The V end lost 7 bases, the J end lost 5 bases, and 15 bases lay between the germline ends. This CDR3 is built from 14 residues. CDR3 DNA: TGTGCCAGCATCACGACAGGTGACAGAAACACCATATATTTT. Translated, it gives CASITTGDRNTIYF.

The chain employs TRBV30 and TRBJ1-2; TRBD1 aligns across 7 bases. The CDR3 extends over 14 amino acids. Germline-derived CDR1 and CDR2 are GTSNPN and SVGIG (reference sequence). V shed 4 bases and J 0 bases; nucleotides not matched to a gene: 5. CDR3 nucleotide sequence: TGTGCCTGGAATCCGGGACAGACTAACTATGGCTACACCTTC. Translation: CAWNPGQTNYGYTF.

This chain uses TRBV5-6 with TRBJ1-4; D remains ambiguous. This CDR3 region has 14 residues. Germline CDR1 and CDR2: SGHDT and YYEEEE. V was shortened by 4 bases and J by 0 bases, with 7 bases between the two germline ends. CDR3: CASSLRSTNEKLFF. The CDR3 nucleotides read TGTGCCAGCAGCCTCAGATCAACTAATGAAAAACTGTTTTTT.

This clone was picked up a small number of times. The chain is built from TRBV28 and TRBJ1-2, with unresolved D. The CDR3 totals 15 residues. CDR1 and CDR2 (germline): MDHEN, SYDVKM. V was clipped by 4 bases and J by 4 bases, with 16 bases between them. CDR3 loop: CASSSDWELGYGYTF. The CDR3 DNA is TGTGCCAGCAGTTCGGACTGGGAGCTTGGCTATGGCTACACCTTC.

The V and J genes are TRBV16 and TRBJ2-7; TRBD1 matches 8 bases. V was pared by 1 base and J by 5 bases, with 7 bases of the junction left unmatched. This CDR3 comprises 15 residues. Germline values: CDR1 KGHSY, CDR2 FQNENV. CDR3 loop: CASSQWTGSANEQYF. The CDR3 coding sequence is TGTGCCAGCAGCCAATGGACAGGGTCAGCAAACGAGCAGTACTTC.

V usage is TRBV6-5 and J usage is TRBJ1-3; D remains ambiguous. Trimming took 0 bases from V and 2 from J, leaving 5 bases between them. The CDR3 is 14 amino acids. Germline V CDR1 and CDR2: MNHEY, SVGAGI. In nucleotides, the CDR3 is TGTGCCAGCAGTTACTCCTATCCTGGAAACACCATATATTTT. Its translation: CASSYSYPGNTIYF.

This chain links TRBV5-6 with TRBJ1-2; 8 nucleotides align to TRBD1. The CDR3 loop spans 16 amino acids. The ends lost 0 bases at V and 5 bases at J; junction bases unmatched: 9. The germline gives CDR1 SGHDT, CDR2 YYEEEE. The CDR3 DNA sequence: TGTGCCAGCAGCTTGGTCGTTCCGGGACAGGATTATGGCTACACCTTC. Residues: CASSLVVPGQDYGYTF.